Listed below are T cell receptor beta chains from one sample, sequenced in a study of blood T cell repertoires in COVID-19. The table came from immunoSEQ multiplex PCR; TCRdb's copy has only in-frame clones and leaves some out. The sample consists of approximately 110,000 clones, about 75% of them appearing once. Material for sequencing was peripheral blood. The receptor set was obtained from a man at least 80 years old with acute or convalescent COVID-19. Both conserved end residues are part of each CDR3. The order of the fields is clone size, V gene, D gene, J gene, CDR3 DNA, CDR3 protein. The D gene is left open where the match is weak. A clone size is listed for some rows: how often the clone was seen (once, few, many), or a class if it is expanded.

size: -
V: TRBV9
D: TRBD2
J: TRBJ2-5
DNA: TGTGCCAGCAGCGTCCACGGGACTAGCCAGGAGACCCAGTACTTC
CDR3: CASSVHGTSQETQYF

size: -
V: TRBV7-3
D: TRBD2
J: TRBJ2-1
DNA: TGTGCCAGCAGCACACTAGCGGGAGGATACAATGAGCAGTTCTTC
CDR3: CASSTLAGGYNEQFF

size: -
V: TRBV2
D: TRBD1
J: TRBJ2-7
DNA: TGTGCCAGCAGAATACAGGGGAACGAGCAGTACTTC
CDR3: CASRIQGNEQYF

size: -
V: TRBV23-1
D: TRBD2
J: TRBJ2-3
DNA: TGCGCCAGCAGTCGCCGACTAGCGGGAGGTGGGGGTACGCAGTATTTT
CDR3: CASSRRLAGGGGTQYF

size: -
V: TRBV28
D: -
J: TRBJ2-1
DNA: TGTGCCAGCCGCACAGTAAGCTCCTACAATGAGCAGTTCTTC
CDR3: CASRTVSSYNEQFF

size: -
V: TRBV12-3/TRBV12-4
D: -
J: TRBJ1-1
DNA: TGTGCCAGCAGCCCGGGTTGGACTGAAGCTTTCTTT
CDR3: CASSPGWTEAFF

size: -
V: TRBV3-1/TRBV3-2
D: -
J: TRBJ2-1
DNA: TGTGCCAGCAGCCAAGAACCGTACGGGTCCTACAATGAGCAGTTCTTC
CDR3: CASSQEPYGSYNEQFF

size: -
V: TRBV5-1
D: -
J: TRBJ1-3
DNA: TGCGCCAGCAGCTTGAACAGGGATACCATATATTTT
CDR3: CASSLNRDTIYF

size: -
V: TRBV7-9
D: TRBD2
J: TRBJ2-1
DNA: TGTGCCAGCAGCGGGTGGACTAGATACAATGAGCAGTTCTTC
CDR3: CASSGWTRYNEQFF

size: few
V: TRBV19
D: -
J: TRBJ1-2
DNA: TGTGCCAGTAGTATAATCTTGGGGCAGGGCTATGGCTACACCTTC
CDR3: CASSIILGQGYGYTF

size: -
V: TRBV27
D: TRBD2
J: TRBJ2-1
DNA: TGTGCCAGCAGTTTATCCCCCAGCGGGAGGAACTACAATGAGCAGTTCTTC
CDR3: CASSLSPSGRNYNEQFF

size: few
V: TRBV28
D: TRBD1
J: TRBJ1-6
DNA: TGTGCCAGCAGTATTAACAGGGGTAGGACACCCCTCCACTTT
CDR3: CASSINRGRTPLHF

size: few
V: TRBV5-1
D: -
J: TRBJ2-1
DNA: TGCGCCAGCAGCTTGCGGACACCCGATGAGCAGTTCTTC
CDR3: CASSLRTPDEQFF

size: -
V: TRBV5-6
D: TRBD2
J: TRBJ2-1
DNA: TGTGCCAGCAGCTTGCCGGTGGGGGGGAAGGATGAGCAGTTCTTC
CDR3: CASSLPVGGKDEQFF

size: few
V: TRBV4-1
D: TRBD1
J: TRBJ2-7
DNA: TGCGCCAGCAGCCAAGGTTCTCGGGACAGGGGGGCCTACGAGCAGTACTTC
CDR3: CASSQGSRDRGAYEQYF

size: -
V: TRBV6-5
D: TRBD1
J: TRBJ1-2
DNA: TGTGCCAGCAGTAAATCACCGGGACAGGGGGTTGGCTACACCTTC
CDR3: CASSKSPGQGVGYTF

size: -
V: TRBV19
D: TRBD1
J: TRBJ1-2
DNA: TGTGCCAGTAGTGCCCCCAGACAGGGGTCTGCTAACTATGGCTACACCTTC
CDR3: CASSAPRQGSANYGYTF